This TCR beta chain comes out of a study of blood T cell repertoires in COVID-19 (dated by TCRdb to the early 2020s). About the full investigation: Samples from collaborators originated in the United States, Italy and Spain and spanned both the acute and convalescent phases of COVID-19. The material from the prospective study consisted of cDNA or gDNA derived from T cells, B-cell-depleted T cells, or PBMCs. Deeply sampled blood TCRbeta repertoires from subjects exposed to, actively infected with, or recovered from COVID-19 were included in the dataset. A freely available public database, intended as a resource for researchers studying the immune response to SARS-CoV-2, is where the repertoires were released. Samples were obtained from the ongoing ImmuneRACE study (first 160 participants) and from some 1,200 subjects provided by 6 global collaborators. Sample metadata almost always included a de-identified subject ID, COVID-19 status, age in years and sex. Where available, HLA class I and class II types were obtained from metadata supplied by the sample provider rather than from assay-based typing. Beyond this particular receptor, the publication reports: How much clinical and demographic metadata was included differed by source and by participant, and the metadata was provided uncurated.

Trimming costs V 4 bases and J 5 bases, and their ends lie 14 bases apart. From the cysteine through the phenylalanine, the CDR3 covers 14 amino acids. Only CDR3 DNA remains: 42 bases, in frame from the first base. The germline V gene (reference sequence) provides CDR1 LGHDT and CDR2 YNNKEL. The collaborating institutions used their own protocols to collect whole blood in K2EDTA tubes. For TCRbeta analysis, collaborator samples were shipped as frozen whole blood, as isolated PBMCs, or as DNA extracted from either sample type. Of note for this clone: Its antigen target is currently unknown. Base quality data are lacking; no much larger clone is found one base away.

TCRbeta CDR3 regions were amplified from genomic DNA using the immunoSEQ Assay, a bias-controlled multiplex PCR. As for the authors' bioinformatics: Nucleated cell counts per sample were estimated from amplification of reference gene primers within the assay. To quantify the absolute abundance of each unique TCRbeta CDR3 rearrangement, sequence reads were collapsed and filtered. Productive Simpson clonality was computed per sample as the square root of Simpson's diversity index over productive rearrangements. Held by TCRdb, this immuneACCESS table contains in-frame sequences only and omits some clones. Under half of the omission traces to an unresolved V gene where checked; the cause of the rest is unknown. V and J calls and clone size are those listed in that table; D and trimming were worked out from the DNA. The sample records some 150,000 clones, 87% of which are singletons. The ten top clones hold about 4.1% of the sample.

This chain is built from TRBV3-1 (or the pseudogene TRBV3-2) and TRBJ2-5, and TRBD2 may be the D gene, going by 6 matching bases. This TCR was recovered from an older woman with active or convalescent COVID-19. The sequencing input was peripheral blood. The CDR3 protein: CASSPFAGSETQYF. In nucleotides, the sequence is TGTGCCAGCAGCCCCTTCGCGGGGAGTGAGACCCAGTACTTC.